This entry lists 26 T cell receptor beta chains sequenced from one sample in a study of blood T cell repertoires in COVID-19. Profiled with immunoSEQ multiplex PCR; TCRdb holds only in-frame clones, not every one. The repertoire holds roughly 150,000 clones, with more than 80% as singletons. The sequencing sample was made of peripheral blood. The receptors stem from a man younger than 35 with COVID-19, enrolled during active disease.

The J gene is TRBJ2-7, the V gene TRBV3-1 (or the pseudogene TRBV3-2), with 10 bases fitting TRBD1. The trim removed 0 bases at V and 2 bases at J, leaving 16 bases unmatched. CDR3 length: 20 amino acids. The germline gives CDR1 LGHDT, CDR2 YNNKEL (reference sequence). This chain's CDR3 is CASSQDGPGTGAMRTYEQYF. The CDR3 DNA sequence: TGTGCCAGCAGCCAAGATGGCCCCGGGACAGGGGCGATGAGGACCTACGAGCAGTACTTC.

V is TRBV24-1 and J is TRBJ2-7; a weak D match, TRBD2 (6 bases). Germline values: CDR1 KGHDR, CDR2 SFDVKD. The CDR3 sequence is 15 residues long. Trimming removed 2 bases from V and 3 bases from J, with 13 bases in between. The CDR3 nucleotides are TGTGCCACCAGTGATTCTAAGGGAGGACGCTACGAGCAGTACTTC. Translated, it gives CATSDSKGGRYEQYF.

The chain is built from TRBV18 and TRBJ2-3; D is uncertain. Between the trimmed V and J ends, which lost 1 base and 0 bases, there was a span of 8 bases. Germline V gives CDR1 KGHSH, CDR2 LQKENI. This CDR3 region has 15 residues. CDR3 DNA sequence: TGTGCCAGCTCACCACTTAAAACTAGCACAGATACGCAGTATTTT. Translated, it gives CASSPLKTSTDTQYF.

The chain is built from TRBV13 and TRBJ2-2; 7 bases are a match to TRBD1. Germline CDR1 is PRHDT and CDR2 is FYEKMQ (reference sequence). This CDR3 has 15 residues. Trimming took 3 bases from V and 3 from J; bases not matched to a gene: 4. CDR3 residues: CASSFGQGDTGELFF. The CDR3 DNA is TGTGCCAGCAGCTTCGGGCAGGGGGACACCGGGGAGCTGTTTTTT.

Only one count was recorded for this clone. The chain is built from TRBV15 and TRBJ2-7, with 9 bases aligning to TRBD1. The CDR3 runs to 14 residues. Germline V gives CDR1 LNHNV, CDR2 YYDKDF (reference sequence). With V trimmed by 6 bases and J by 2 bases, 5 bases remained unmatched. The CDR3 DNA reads TGTGCCACCAGTGACAGGGGGGATACCTACGAGCAGTACTTC. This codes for CATSDRGDTYEQYF.

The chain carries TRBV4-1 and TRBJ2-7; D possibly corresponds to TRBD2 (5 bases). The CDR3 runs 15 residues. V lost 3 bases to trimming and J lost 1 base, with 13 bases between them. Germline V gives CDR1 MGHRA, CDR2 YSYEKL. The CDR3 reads CASSQTPGSSYEQYF. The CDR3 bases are TGCGCCAGCAGCCAGACTCCGGGATCGTCCTACGAGCAGTACTTC.

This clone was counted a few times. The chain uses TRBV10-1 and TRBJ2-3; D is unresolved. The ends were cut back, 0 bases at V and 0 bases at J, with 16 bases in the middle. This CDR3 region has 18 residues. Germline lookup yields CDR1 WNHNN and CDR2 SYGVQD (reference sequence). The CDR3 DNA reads TGCGCCAGCAGTGAGTCCTCTTCCTCGATAGCAAGCACAGATACGCAGTATTTT. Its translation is CASSESSSSIASTDTQYF.

This CDR3 reads CASSQGHPNSGRQETQYF. CDR3 bases: TGCGCCAGCAGCCAAGGACACCCAAACTCAGGGCGGCAAGAGACCCAGTACTTC. V usage is TRBV4-3 and J usage is TRBJ2-5; weak D call: TRBD1 (5 bases). This CDR3 region has 18 residues. V was trimmed by 1 base and J by 2 bases, leaving 20 bases between them. Germline V CDR1 and CDR2: LGHNA, YSLEER.

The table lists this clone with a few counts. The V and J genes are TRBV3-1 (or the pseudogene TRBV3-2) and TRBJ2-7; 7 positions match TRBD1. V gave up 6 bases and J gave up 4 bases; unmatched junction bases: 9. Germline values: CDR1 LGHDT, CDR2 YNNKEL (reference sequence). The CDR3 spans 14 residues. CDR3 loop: CASRRSDRAYEQYF. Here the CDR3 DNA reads TGTGCCAGCAGACGAAGTGACAGGGCGTACGAGCAGTACTTC.

Here the CDR3 DNA reads TGTGCCATCAGTGAGGGACAGGACACAGATACGCAGTATTTT. It specifies CAISEGQDTDTQYF. The V and J genes are TRBV10-3 and TRBJ2-3; 7 bases match TRBD1. Germline CDR1 and CDR2: ENHRY and SYGVKD. The V segment lost 2 bases and the J segment 2 bases; nucleotides outside the gene matches: 1. The CDR3 contains 14 residues.

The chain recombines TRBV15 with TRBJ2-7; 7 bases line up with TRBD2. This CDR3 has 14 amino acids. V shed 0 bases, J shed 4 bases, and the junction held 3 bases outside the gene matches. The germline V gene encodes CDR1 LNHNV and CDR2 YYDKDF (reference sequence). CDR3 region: CATSREGGDYEQYF. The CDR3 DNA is TGTGCCACCAGCAGAGAGGGAGGGGATTACGAGCAGTACTTC.

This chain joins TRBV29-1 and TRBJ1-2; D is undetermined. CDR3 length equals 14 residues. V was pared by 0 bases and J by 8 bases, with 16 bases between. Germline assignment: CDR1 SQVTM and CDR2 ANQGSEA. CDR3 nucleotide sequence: TGCAGCGTTGAAGAGACTAAAGGCCCCTACGGCTACACCTTC. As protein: CSVEETKGPYGYTF.

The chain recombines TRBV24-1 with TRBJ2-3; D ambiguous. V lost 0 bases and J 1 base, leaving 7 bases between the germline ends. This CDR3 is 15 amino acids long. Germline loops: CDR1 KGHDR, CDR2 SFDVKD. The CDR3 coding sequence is TGTGCCACCAGTGATTTGACCTATGGCACAGATACGCAGTATTTT. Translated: CATSDLTYGTDTQYF.

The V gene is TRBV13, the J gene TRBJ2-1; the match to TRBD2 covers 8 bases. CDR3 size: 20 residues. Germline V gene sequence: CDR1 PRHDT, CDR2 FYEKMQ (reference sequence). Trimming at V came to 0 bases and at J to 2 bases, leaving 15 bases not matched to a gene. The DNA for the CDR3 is TGTGCCAGCAGCTTAGGCGGGCAGGGGCCCGGCGGGAGGCCCTACAATGAGCAGTTCTTC. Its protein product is CASSLGGQGPGGRPYNEQFF.

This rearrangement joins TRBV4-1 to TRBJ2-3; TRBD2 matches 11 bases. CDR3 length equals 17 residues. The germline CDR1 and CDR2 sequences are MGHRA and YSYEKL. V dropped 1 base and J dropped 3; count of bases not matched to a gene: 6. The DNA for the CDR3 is TGCGCCAGCAGCCAAGTCCCCCGACTAGCGGGGACAGATACGCAGTATTTT. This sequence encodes CASSQVPRLAGTDTQYF.

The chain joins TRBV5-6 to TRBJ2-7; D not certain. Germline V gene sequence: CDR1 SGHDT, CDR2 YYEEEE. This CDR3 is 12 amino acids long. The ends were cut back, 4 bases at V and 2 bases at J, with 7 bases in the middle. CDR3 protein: CASSTNPYEQYF. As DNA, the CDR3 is TGTGCCAGCAGCACAAACCCCTACGAGCAGTACTTC.

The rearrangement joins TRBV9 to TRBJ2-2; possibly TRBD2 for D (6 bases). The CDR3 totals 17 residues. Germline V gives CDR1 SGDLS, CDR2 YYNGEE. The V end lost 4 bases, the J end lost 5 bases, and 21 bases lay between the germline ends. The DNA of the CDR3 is TGTGCCAGCAGCCCAAGAGTCGCTAGCGTCATTACCGGGGAGCTGTTTTTT. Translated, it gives CASSPRVASVITGELFF.

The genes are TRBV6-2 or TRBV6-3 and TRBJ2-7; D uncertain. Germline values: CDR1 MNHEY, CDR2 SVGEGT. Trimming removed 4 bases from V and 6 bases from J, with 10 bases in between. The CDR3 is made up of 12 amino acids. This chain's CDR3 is CASSFSFGEQYF. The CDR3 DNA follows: TGTGCCAGCAGTTTTAGCTTTGGCGAGCAGTACTTC.

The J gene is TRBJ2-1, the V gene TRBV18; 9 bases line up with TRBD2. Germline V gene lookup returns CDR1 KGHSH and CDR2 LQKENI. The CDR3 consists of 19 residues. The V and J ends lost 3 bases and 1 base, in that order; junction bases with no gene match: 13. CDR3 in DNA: TGTGCCAGCTCACCGGGTCCTAGCGGGAAAGGAAGTTCCTACAATGAGCAGTTCTTC. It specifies CASSPGPSGKGSSYNEQFF.

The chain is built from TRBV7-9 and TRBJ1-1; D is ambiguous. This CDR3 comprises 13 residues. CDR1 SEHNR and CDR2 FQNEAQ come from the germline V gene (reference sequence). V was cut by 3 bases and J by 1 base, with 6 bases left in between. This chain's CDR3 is CASSFAENTEAFF. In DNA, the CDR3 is TGTGCCAGCAGCTTCGCGGAGAACACTGAAGCTTTCTTT.

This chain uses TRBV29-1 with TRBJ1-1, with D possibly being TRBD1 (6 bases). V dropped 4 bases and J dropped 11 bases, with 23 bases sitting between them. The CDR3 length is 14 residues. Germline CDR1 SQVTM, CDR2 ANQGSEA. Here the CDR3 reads CSVGGHGDVVLAFF. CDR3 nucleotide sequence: TGCAGCGTTGGGGGACACGGGGATGTAGTCCTGGCTTTCTTT.

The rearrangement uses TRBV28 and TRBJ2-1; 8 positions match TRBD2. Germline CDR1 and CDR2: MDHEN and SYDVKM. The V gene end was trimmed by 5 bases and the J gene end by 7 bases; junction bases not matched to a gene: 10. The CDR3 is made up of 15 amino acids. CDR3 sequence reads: CASSRESPGGNEQFF. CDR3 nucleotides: TGTGCCAGCAGTAGGGAAAGCCCGGGGGGGAATGAGCAGTTCTTC.

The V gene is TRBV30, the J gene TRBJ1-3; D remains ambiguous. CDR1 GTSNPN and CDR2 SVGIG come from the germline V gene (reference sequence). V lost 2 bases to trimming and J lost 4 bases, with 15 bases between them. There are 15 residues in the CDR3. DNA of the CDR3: TGTGCCTGGAGTAGGGAGTTTTATTCGGGAAACACCATATATTTT. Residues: CAWSREFYSGNTIYF.

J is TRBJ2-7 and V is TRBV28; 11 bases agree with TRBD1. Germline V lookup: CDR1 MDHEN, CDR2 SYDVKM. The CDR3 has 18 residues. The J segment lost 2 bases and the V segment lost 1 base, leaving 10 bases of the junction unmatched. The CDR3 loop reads CASSLSYHGTGGAYEQYF. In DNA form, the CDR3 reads TGTGCCAGCAGTTTATCCTATCATGGGACAGGGGGAGCCTACGAGCAGTACTTC.

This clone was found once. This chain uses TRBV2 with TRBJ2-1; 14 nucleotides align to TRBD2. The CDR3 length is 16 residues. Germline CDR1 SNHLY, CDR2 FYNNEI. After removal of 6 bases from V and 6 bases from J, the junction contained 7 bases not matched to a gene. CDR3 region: CASRIGLAGGINEQFF. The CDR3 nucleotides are TGTGCCAGCAGGATCGGACTAGCGGGAGGCATCAATGAGCAGTTCTTC.

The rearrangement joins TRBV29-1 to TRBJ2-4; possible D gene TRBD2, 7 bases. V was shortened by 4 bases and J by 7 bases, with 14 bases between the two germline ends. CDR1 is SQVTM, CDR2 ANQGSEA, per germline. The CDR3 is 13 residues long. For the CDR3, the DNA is TGCAGCGTTGTGGGAGGGACACAGAACATTCAGTACTTC. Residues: CSVVGGTQNIQYF.